The rows below give T cell receptor beta chains drawn from one sample of a study of cytomegalovirus exposure and HLA in healthy donors. Profiling relied on immunoSEQ multiplex PCR, and the TCRdb table lists in-frame clones only, not all of them. Here the sample spans 100,000 to 150,000 clones, approximately 78% being singletons. Sample: PBMCs. These receptors were obtained from a man aged 40-49 years in good health and CMV-seronegative. Each CDR3 is given with its conserved first and last residue. Fields, in order: D gene, V gene, clone size, J gene, CDR3 DNA, CDR3 protein. A D gene is named only where the DNA matches it firmly. Size tells how often a clone was seen (once, few, many) or the class of an expanded clone, and some rows leave it out.

>-|TRBV5-1|-|TRBJ2-3
TGCGCCAGCAGCTTTCGGACGGGGATGAGCAATGGAGATACGCAGTATTTT
CASSFRTGMSNGDTQYF
>-|TRBV19|-|TRBJ1-5
TGTGCCAGTAGCTACGGGGGGGAATATCAGCCCCAGCATTTT
CASSYGGEYQPQHF
>-|TRBV9|once|TRBJ1-5
TGTGCCAGCAGCGTAGTCGAGGGACAGCCCCAGCATTTT
CASSVVEGQPQHF
>-|TRBV11-2|-|TRBJ1-2
TGTGCCAGCAGCTTACTAGGATATGGCTACACCTTC
CASSLLGYGYTF
>TRBD1|TRBV7-9|-|TRBJ2-7
TGTGCCAGCAGCTTTGTACCGGGACAGGGGCTGTACGAGCAGTACTTC
CASSFVPGQGLYEQYF
>TRBD1|TRBV11-2|once|TRBJ1-5
TGTGCCAGCAGCTTAGTGGGGGGGACAGGGACAAATCAGCCCCAGCATTTT
CASSLVGGTGTNQPQHF
>TRBD2|TRBV11-1|-|TRBJ2-2
TGTGCCAGCAGCTGGGACAGCCTAGCGGGACCGGGCGACACCGGGGAGCTGTTTTTT
CASSWDSLAGPGDTGELFF
>-|TRBV5-1|-|TRBJ2-5
TGCGCCAGCAGCTTTGGGGGGGGCTCAATACAAGAGACCCAGTACTTC
CASSFGGGSIQETQYF
>TRBD1|TRBV19|-|TRBJ1-5
TGTGCCAGTAGGGGACAGGGATCAAGCAATCAGCCCCAGCATTTT
CASRGQGSSNQPQHF
>TRBD1|TRBV27|-|TRBJ2-7
TGTGCCAGCAGTTCGGGACAGGGAGGGCTCGAGCAGTACTTC
CASSSGQGGLEQYF
>-|TRBV5-1|-|TRBJ2-5
TGCGCCAGCAGCTTGGTACCAGACCAAGAGACCCAGTACTTC
CASSLVPDQETQYF
>-|TRBV4-1|-|TRBJ2-2
TGCGCCAGCAGCCAAGCTGCGGGACCACCGAACACCGGGGAGCTGTTTTTT
CASSQAAGPPNTGELFF
>-|TRBV30|-|TRBJ1-4
TGTGCCTGGAGCCATGAGCCTAATGAAAAACTGTTTTTT
CAWSHEPNEKLFF
>-|TRBV30|-|TRBJ2-6
TGTGCCGGGCAGGCCGAGACCTGGGCCAACGGCCTGACTTTC
CAGQAETWANGLTF
>TRBD1|TRBV5-8|-|TRBJ1-2
TGTGCCAGCAGCTTGGGGGGGACGACAGGGACTGGCTACACCTTC
CASSLGGTTGTGYTF
>-|TRBV5-6|-|TRBJ1-4
TGTGCCAGCAGCTTGGCGGGGGGGCGAGCAAAACTGTTTTTT
CASSLAGGRAKLFF
>-|TRBV5-1|-|TRBJ1-1
TGCGCCAGCAGCCTGAGGACAGTGAACACTGAAGCTTTCTTT
CASSLRTVNTEAFF
>-|TRBV6-5|once|TRBJ2-1
TGTGCCAGCAGTTACGAAAGAGACAGGTGGTTCTTC
CASSYERDRWFF
>-|TRBV14|-|TRBJ1-1
TGTGCCAGCTCCAAGTGGGAGGGTGATGCTGAAGCTTTCTTT
CASSKWEGDAEAFF
>-|TRBV29-1|-|TRBJ1-1
TGCAGCGTTTTAACCTACCTGAACACTGAAGCTTTCTTT
CSVLTYLNTEAFF
>-|TRBV2|-|TRBJ2-6
TGTGCCAGCAGTGTAGTAAGATCTGGGGCCAACGTCCTGACTTTC
CASSVVRSGANVLTF
>TRBD1|TRBV14|-|TRBJ2-1
TGTGCCAGCAGCCAAGATAAAAGCTGGACAGGCAATGAGCAGTTCTTC
CASSQDKSWTGNEQFF
>TRBD2|TRBV5-1|-|TRBJ2-1
TGCGCCAGCAGCACCGGACTAGCGGTTTACAATGAGCAGTTCTTC
CASSTGLAVYNEQFF
>-|TRBV4-1|once|TRBJ2-7
TGCGCCAGCAGCCCCCTCCCGAGCTCCTACGAGCAGTACTTC
CASSPLPSSYEQYF
>-|TRBV21-1|-|TRBJ2-1
TGTGCCAGCAACCCGCGAAGCGGGGGGGAAATAGATGAGCAGTTCTTC
CASNPRSGGEIDEQFF
>TRBD1|TRBV12-5|-|TRBJ1-1
TGTGCTAGTGGTGGGGACAGGGAGGCTGAAGCTTTCTTT
CASGGDREAEAFF
>-|TRBV4-3|-|TRBJ2-7
TGCGCCAGCAGCCAAACCGGGGGACGAGTCCTACGCTACGAGCAGTACTTC
CASSQTGGRVLRYEQYF
>TRBD1|TRBV10-2|-|TRBJ2-3
TGCGCCAGCAGTGAAGGAAAGGGGACAGGGGGTACAGATACGCAGTATTTT
CASSEGKGTGGTDTQYF
>-|TRBV6-1|-|TRBJ1-2
TGTGCCAGCAGTGAACCCGAGAACTATGGCTACACCTTC
CASSEPENYGYTF
>-|TRBV5-1|-|TRBJ2-5
TGCGCCAGCAGCTTACGGGATGGGGAGACCCAGTACTTC
CASSLRDGETQYF
>-|TRBV14|-|TRBJ2-4
TGTGCCAGCAGCCAATTTACAGGGATCAACAGTCAGTACTTC
CASSQFTGINSQYF
>TRBD2|TRBV25-1|-|TRBJ2-2
TGTGCCAGCAGTGGCGGGGGGGCCGACACCGGGGAGCTGTTTTTT
CASSGGGADTGELFF
>-|TRBV19|-|TRBJ2-7
TGTGCCAGTAAAAGCGGGACAGGAGGCCCCCAGCAGTACTTC
CASKSGTGGPQQYF
>TRBD1|TRBV29-1|-|TRBJ1-1
TGCAGCGCCGGGACAGGGATGAACACTGAAGCTTTCTTT
CSAGTGMNTEAFF
>TRBD1|TRBV7-8|once|TRBJ2-7
TGTGCCAGCAGCCCGACCGGGACAGGGTTCGAGCAGTACTTC
CASSPTGTGFEQYF
>-|TRBV5-1|-|TRBJ2-1
TGCGCCAGCAGCTTACAGGCCGGGACATCTTCCTACAATGAGCAGTTCTTC
CASSLQAGTSSYNEQFF
>TRBD1|TRBV4-2|-|TRBJ2-7
TGTGCCAGCAGCCAAGAACCGGGACAGGGGGGCCACGAGCAGTACTTC
CASSQEPGQGGHEQYF
>-|TRBV7-8|-|TRBJ1-5
TGTGCCAGCAGATCAGAGGGATTCCTTAGCAATCAGCCCCAGCATTTT
CASRSEGFLSNQPQHF
>-|TRBV5-1|once|TRBJ2-2
TGCGCCAGCAGCTTGCGTCTGGGGCCCACCGGGGAGCTGTTTTTT
CASSLRLGPTGELFF
>TRBD2|TRBV7-9|-|TRBJ2-7
TGTGCCAGCAGCCCGCCCGGGACTAGCGGTTACGAGCAGTACTTC
CASSPPGTSGYEQYF
>TRBD1|TRBV4-1|-|TRBJ2-7
TGCGCCAGCAGCCCCCGGACAGGGGGGTACGAGCAGTACTTC
CASSPRTGGYEQYF
>-|TRBV2|-|TRBJ1-1
TGTGCCAGCAGTGATGGGGGGGCTGGCACTGAAGCTTTCTTT
CASSDGGAGTEAFF
>TRBD1|TRBV27|-|TRBJ1-6
TGTGCCAGCAGTATCTCCAGGGGGTTGGGCAATTCACCCCTCCACTTT
CASSISRGLGNSPLHF
>-|TRBV21-1|-|TRBJ2-1
TGTGCCAGCCGCCCCGGGACTAGCGGGAGCCGGGACAATGAGCAGTTCTTC
CASRPGTSGSRDNEQFF
>TRBD1|TRBV28|-|TRBJ1-5
TGTGCCAGCAGTGACAGGGCTCGACAGCCCCAGCATTTT
CASSDRARQPQHF
>-|TRBV5-1|-|TRBJ1-1
TGCGCCAGCACCTGGGGGGGGGAGAACACTGAAGCTTTCTTT
CASTWGGENTEAFF
>-|TRBV19|-|TRBJ1-6
TGTGCCAGTAGTGCAGGACAGAGACTCTCCTATAATTCACCCCTCCACTTT
CASSAGQRLSYNSPLHF
>-|TRBV28|few|TRBJ1-1
TGTGCCAGCAGTTTTAACAGGAACACTGAAGCTTTCTTT
CASSFNRNTEAFF
>TRBD1|TRBV5-4|-|TRBJ2-4
TGTGCCAGCAGCCGACAGGGAGCCAAAAACATTCAGTACTTC
CASSRQGAKNIQYF
>-|TRBV19|-|TRBJ1-1
TGTGCCAGTGGATCACAGGTCATGAACACTGAAGCTTTCTTT
CASGSQVMNTEAFF
>-|TRBV7-2|few|TRBJ1-1
TGTGCCAGCAGCTTCGGCCTAGGGGGCACTGAAGCTTTCTTT
CASSFGLGGTEAFF
>-|TRBV27|-|TRBJ2-1
TGTGCCAGCAGTCCAGAAAGCTCCTACAATGAGCAGTTCTTC
CASSPESSYNEQFF
>TRBD1|TRBV4-1|-|TRBJ1-5
TGCGCCAGCAGCCAAGACCGGGACAGCAATAGCAATCAGCCCCAGCATTTT
CASSQDRDSNSNQPQHF
>TRBD2|TRBV11-2|-|TRBJ2-7
TGTGCCAGCAGCCAAGATAACCCCCAGCGGGAGTCCTACGAGCAGTACTTC
CASSQDNPQRESYEQYF
>-|TRBV7-9|-|TRBJ1-5
TGTTCCAGCAGTCTCAGGGGTGGTCAGCCCCAGCATTTT
CSSSLRGGQPQHF
>-|TRBV30|-|TRBJ2-3
TGTGCCTGGACCCGTGCGGGGAGCACAGATACGCAGTATTTT
CAWTRAGSTDTQYF
>-|TRBV6-7|-|TRBJ1-2
TGTGCCAGCAGGAACCGGGGCGGAGGGAACACCTTC
CASRNRGGGNTF
>TRBD2|TRBV7-2|-|TRBJ2-3
TGTGCCAGCAGCTTAAAGCGGGGGGGCCCCACAGATACGCAGTATTTT
CASSLKRGGPTDTQYF
>TRBD1|TRBV10-1|-|TRBJ1-1
TGCGCCAGCAGCTCAGGGGGCCTGAACACTGAAGCTTTCTTT
CASSSGGLNTEAFF